This record covers a single T cell receptor (beta chain). Its matching antigen is unknown. The CDR3 extends over 16 amino acids. Germline CDR1 is SEHNR and CDR2 is FQNEAQ (reference sequence). Trimming pared 6 bases from V and 4 bases from J, leaving 21 bases between. This sample was included in a study of CD8+ T cells in alopecia areata. Study-wide context: Patients remained on tofacitinib for 6 to 18 months and then went 6 months without it.

cDNA reverse transcribed from extracted RNA served as the sequencing template. TCRdb's table, derived via immunoSEQ multiplex PCR, lists solely in-frame clones and lacks some. The data contain 100,000 to 150,000 clones, 49% of them seen just once; the ten biggest clones take up around 19%. Findings and caveats of the study: Affected scalp, especially in alopecia totalis/universalis, had a higher clonality than normal scalp did. Scalp samples also yield sequences of resident alphabeta T cells from normal skin.

The study team obtained lesional scalp punch biopsies and peripheral blood from alopecia areata patients. The sequence was obtained from a human donor with alopecia areata. The chain employs TRBV7-9 and TRBJ1-2; a possible D gene is TRBD1 (6 bases). This sample comprised CD8+ T cells sorted from blood, obtained at week 0. CDR3 coding DNA: TGTGCCAGCAGTCTGGACAGCTCTGGGGGAAGCTATGGCTACACCTTC. It specifies CASSLDSSGGSYGYTF.